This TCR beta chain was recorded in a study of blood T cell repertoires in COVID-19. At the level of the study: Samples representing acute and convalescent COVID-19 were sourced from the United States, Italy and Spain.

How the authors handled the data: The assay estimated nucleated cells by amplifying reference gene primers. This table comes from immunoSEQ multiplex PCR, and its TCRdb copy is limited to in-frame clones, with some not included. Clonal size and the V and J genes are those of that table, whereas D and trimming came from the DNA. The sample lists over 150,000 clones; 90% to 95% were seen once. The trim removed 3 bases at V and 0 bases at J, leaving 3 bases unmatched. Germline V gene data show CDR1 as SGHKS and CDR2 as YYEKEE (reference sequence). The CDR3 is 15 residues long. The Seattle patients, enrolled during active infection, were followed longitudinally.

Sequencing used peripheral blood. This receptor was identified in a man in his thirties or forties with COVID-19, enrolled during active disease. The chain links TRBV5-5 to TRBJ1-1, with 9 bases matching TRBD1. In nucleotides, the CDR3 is TGTGCCAGCAGCTCCGGGACAGGGCTGAACACTGAAGCTTTCTTT. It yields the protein CASSSGTGLNTEAFF.